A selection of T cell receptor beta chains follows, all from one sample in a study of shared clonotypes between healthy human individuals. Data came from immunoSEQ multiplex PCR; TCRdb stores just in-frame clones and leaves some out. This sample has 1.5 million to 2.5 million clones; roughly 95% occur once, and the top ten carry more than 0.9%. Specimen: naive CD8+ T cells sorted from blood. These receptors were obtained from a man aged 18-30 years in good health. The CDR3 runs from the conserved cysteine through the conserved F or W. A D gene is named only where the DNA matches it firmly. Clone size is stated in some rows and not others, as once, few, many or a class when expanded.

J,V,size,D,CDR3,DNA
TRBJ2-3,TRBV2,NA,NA,CASSEGDSTDTQYF,TGTGCCAGCAGTGAAGGGGACAGCACAGATACGCAGTATTTT
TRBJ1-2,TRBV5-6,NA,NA,CASSLGSSGSYGYTF,TGTGCCAGCAGCTTGGGGTCGTCAGGGTCCTATGGCTACACCTTC
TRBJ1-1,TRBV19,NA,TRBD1,CASSATTGVNTEAFF,TGTGCCAGTAGTGCCACGACAGGGGTAAACACTGAAGCTTTCTTT
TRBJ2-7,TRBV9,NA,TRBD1,CASSHLPGQGFYEQYF,TGTGCCAGCAGCCATCTTCCGGGACAGGGGTTCTACGAGCAGTACTTC
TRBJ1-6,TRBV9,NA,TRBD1,CASSAGDSSYNSPLHF,TGTGCCAGCAGCGCGGGGGACAGCTCCTATAATTCACCCCTCCACTTT
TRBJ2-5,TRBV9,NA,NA,CASSPSGVGETQYF,TGTGCCAGCAGCCCGTCGGGGGTAGGTGAGACCCAGTACTTC
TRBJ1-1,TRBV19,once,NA,CASSDGLNTEAFF,TGTGCCAGTAGCGATGGGCTGAACACTGAAGCTTTCTTT
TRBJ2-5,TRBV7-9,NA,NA,CASSLANGAGMWETQYF,TGTGCCAGCAGCTTAGCCAACGGGGCAGGGATGTGGGAGACCCAGTACTTC
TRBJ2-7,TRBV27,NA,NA,CASSLSMWSSAYEQYF,TGTGCCAGCAGTTTATCGATGTGGAGTTCGGCCTACGAGCAGTACTTC
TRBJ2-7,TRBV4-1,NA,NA,CASSQRSAGTSNEQYF,TGCGCCAGCAGCCAACGATCGGCGGGGACCTCTAACGAGCAGTACTTC
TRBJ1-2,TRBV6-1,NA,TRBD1,CASSETGTGEMLDYGYTF,TGTGCCAGCAGTGAGACCGGGACAGGGGAAATGTTAGACTATGGCTACACCTTC
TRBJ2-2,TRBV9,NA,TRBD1,CASSPGTGDTGELFF,TGTGCCAGCAGCCCTGGGACAGGGGACACCGGGGAGCTGTTTTTT
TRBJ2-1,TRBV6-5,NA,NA,CASSPSGLPVGEQFF,TGTGCCAGCAGTCCCTCGGGACTCCCCGTGGGTGAGCAGTTCTTC
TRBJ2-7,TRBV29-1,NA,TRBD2,CSVEGPAGGPYEQYF,TGCAGCGTTGAAGGTCCAGCGGGAGGTCCCTACGAGCAGTACTTC
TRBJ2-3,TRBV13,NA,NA,CASSRQEYTDTQYF,TGTGCCAGCAGCCGACAGGAGTACACAGATACGCAGTATTTT
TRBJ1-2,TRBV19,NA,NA,CASEADGGYTF,TGTGCCAGTGAGGCAGATGGAGGCTACACCTTC
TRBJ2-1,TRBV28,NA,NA,CASSLPEGTSDEQFF,TGTGCCAGCAGTTTACCCGAGGGCACCAGTGATGAGCAGTTCTTC
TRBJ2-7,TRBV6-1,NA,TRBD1,CASSELQGVPYEQYF,TGTGCCAGCAGTGAACTACAGGGGGTCCCCTACGAGCAGTACTTC
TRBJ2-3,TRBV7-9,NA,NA,CASSSRTVFWTDTQYF,TGTGCCAGCAGCTCCCGGACAGTTTTTTGGACAGATACGCAGTATTTT
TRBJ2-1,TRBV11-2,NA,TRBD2,CASSLSPRGGNNEQFF,TGTGCCAGCAGCTTAAGCCCCCGGGGGGGCAACAATGAGCAGTTCTTC
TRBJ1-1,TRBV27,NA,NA,CASSVWGTEAFF,TGTGCCAGCTCGGTTTGGGGGACTGAAGCTTTCTTT
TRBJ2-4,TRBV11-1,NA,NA,CASSLAPNIQYF,TGTGCCAGCAGCTTAGCACCAAACATTCAGTACTTC
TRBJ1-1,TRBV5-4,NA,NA,CASSLGIIAEAFF,TGTGCCAGCAGCTTGGGGATCATCGCTGAAGCTTTCTTT
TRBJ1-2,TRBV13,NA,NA,CASSLGRTSANSYGYTF,TGTGCCAGCAGCTTAGGGCGGACAAGCGCGAATTCCTATGGCTACACCTTC
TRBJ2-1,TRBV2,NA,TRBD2,CASSLAVYNEQFF,TGTGCCAGCAGTCTAGCGGTCTACAATGAGCAGTTCTTC
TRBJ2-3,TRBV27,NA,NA,CASSFGQHTDTQYF,TGTGCCAGCAGTTTTGGCCAGCACACAGATACGCAGTATTTT
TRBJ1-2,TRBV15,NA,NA,CATSNPAGGGYTF,TGTGCCACCAGCAACCCCGCGGGGGGTGGCTACACCTTC
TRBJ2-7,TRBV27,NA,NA,CASSFGTGLYEQYF,TGTGCCAGCAGTTTTGGGACTGGACTCTACGAGCAGTACTTC
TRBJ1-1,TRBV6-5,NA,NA,CASSEQVNTEAFF,TGTGCCAGCTCTGAGCAGGTCAACACTGAAGCTTTCTTT
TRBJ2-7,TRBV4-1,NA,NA,CASSFEKEDYEQYF,TGCGCCAGCAGCTTTGAAAAGGAGGACTACGAGCAGTACTTC
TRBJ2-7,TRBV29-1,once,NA,CSVESRSEFSYEQYF,TGCAGCGTTGAATCGAGGTCAGAATTCTCCTACGAGCAGTACTTC
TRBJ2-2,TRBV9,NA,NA,CASSSGAGWNTGELFF,TGTGCCAGCAGCTCGGGGGCGGGATGGAACACCGGGGAGCTGTTTTTT
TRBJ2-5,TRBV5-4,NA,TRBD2,CASSAGEEETQYF,TGTGCCAGCAGCGCGGGGGAGGAGGAGACCCAGTACTTC
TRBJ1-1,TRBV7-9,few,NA,CASSSTGKNTEAFF,TGTGCCAGCAGCTCGACAGGCAAGAACACTGAAGCTTTCTTT
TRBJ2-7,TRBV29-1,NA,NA,CSVDGTGGGQYF,TGCAGCGTTGACGGCACCGGGGGAGGGCAGTACTTC
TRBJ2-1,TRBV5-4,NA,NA,CASSFGGNEQFF,TGTGCCAGCAGCTTCGGGGGCAATGAGCAGTTCTTC
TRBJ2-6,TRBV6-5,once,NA,CASSLQSSGANVLTF,TGTGCCAGCAGTCTTCAGAGCTCTGGGGCCAACGTCCTGACTTTC
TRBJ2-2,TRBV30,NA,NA,CAGQGSSTGELFF,TGTGCCGGCCAGGGCTCGAGCACCGGGGAGCTGTTTTTT
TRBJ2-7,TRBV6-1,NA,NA,CASSLDRWGDEQYF,TGTGCCAGCAGTTTGGATCGGTGGGGGGACGAGCAGTACTTC
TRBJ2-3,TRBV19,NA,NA,CASSMGRDNTDTQYF,TGTGCCAGTAGTATGGGGCGGGACAACACAGATACGCAGTATTTT
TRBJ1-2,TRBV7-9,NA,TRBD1,CASSDSTGDYGYTF,TGTGCCAGCAGCGACTCAACAGGGGACTATGGCTACACCTTC
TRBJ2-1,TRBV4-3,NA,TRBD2,CASSQPLAGGPDEQFF,TGCGCCAGCAGCCAGCCCCTAGCGGGAGGGCCAGATGAGCAGTTCTTC
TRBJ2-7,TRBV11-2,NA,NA,CASSLGGAVYEQYF,TGTGCCAGCAGCTTAGGAGGGGCGGTGTACGAGCAGTACTTC
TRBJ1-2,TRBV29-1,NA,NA,CSVDGGGYGYTF,TGCAGCGTTGACGGGGGCGGGTATGGCTACACCTTC
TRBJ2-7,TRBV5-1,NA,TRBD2,CASSTGLAAYSYEQYF,TGCGCCAGCAGCACCGGACTAGCGGCCTACTCCTACGAGCAGTACTTC
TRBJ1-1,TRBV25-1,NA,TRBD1,CASSKTGTANTEAFF,TGTGCCAGCAGTAAGACCGGGACAGCGAACACTGAAGCTTTCTTT
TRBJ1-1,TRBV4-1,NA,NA,CASTPRIRQANTEAFF,TGCGCCAGCACACCAAGAATTAGACAGGCGAACACTGAAGCTTTCTTT
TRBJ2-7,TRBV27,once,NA,CASSLAGLLGEQYF,TGTGCCAGCAGTTTGGCGGGCCTCCTAGGGGAGCAGTACTTC
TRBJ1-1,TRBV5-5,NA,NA,CASSLALWEGEVTEAFF,TGTGCCAGCAGCTTGGCCCTTTGGGAGGGGGAAGTCACTGAAGCTTTCTTT
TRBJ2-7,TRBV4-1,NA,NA,CASSVDRSYEQYF,TGCGCCAGCAGCGTTGACAGAAGCTACGAGCAGTACTTC
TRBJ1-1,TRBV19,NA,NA,CASSPGISTEAFF,TGTGCCAGTAGCCCAGGGATCAGCACTGAAGCTTTCTTT
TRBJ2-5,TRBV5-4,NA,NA,CASSLVPAGETQYF,TGTGCCAGCAGCTTGGTACCGGCAGGCGAGACCCAGTACTTC
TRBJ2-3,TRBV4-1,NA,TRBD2,CASSQGGLAGVSDTQYF,TGCGCCAGCAGCCAAGGGGGGCTAGCGGGAGTGTCAGATACGCAGTATTTT
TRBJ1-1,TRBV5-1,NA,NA,CASRDPGREGTEAFF,TGCGCCAGCAGGGATCCAGGGAGAGAGGGAACTGAAGCTTTCTTT
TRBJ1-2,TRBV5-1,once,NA,CASSLLPGSYGYTF,TGCGCCAGCAGCTTGCTTCCAGGGTCCTATGGCTACACCTTC